Listed below are T cell receptor beta chains from one sample, sequenced in a study of blood T cells in healthy people across ages. Each CDR3 protein is one row after TCRdb ran MiXCR on the 5' RACE reads. The sample records more than 1 million distinct CDR3 sequences, 40% to 50% being singletons. Specimen: blood. These receptors all stem from an older woman in good health. Both conserved end residues are part of each CDR3. A D gene is named only where the DNA matches it firmly. The listing skips clone size in some rows; elsewhere it reads once, few, many or a size class.

TRBJ2-3,.,TRBV24-1,TRBD1,TGTGCCACCAGTGATCGGACAGGGGGATCTCTGGATACGCAGTATTTT,CATSDRTGGSLDTQYF
TRBJ2-1,.,TRBV7-8,TRBD2,TGTGCCAGCAGCCCGGGACTAGCGTCAAGCTCCTACAATGAGCAGTTCTTC,CASSPGLASSSYNEQFF
TRBJ2-7,.,TRBV7-2,.,TGTGCCAGCAGCTTAGAGGTCCAGGGCTTCTCCTACGAGCAGTACTTC,CASSLEVQGFSYEQYF
TRBJ2-7,.,TRBV4-1,TRBD2,TGCGCCAGCAGCAAACTAGCGGGGGGGAACAATGAGCAGTACTTC,CASSKLAGGNNEQYF
TRBJ1-1,once,TRBV12-3/TRBV12-4,.,TGTGCCAGCAGTTTACCCCCTGGGCGGGTGGGCACTGAAGCTTTCTTT,CASSLPPGRVGTEAFF
TRBJ2-7,.,TRBV7-9,.,TGTGCCAGCAGACCCTGGGAAAGCTCCTACGAGCAGTACTTC,CASRPWESSYEQYF
TRBJ2-7,.,TRBV15,.,TGTGCCACCAGCAGTCGGGGAGTCCCCTACGAGCAGTACTTC,CATSSRGVPYEQYF
TRBJ2-5,.,TRBV29-1,.,TGCAGCGTTGGTCAGGTTAAAGAGACCCAGTACTTC,CSVGQVKETQYF
TRBJ2-6,.,TRBV7-8,.,TGTGCCAGCAGCTTAGGTGTGTGGGGCTCTGGGGCCAACGTCCTGACTTTC,CASSLGVWGSGANVLTF
TRBJ2-3,few,TRBV12-5,TRBD1,TGTGCTAGTGGGTCCGGGACAGGGGCAGTAGATACGCAGTATTTT,CASGSGTGAVDTQYF
TRBJ2-3,.,TRBV9,.,TGTGCCAGCAGCGAATTCCTAGCAGATACGCAGTATTTT,CASSEFLADTQYF
TRBJ1-2,.,TRBV7-9,TRBD1,TGTGCCAGCAGCTCGGACAGGGCTATTGGCTACACCTTC,CASSSDRAIGYTF
TRBJ2-3,.,TRBV5-1,TRBD1,TGCGCCAGCAGCTGGGGACAGCAGGGTACAGATACGCAGTATTTT,CASSWGQQGTDTQYF
TRBJ1-1,.,TRBV7-9,.,TGTGCCAGCACCCTCGCCCTGATGAACACTGAAGCTTTCTTT,CASTLALMNTEAFF
TRBJ2-7,many,TRBV20-1,.,TGCAGTGCTAGAGATTGGGGGACTTCCTCCTACGAGCAGTACTTC,CSARDWGTSSYEQYF
TRBJ2-1,few,TRBV29-1,TRBD1,TGCAGCGGGGGGACAGGTCCCTACAATGAGCAGTTCTTC,CSGGTGPYNEQFF
TRBJ2-7,many,TRBV20-1,.,TGCAGTGCTAAGTCCCGCTTTTGGTCCCAGTACTTC,CSAKSRFWSQYF
TRBJ2-1,few,TRBV6-6,.,TGTGCCAGCACTCCCTCTCGGGAAGGGAGCAGGAATGAGCAGTTCTTC,CASTPSREGSRNEQFF
TRBJ2-1,.,TRBV7-3,.,TGTGCCAGCAGCTTAAGTCCGGGTAGGGGGGGTGAGCAGTTCTTC,CASSLSPGRGGEQFF
TRBJ2-7,.,TRBV4-1,.,TGCGCCAGCAGCCTAAACTCCCGTCGGACAGTCAGCTCCTACGAGCAGTACTTC,CASSLNSRRTVSSYEQYF
TRBJ2-6,few,TRBV5-5,.,TGTGCCACCTTCGCGGGGGCCAACGTCCTGACTTTC,CATFAGANVLTF
TRBJ2-7,.,TRBV7-9,.,TGTGCCAGCAGCTTAGCCGGGGGCAGGGGCTACGAGCAGTACTTC,CASSLAGGRGYEQYF
TRBJ1-2,.,TRBV20-1,.,TGCAGTGCTCCACCCAAAGGCCTCGGGGATGGCTACACCTTC,CSAPPKGLGDGYTF